This T cell receptor (beta chain) was identified during a study of T cells after yellow fever vaccination. The CDR3 sequence is 12 residues long. V gave up 6 bases and J gave up 5 bases; unmatched junction bases: 3. Germline V gives CDR1 MDHEN, CDR2 SYDVKM. A universal primer site and UMIs were added as TCR cDNA was made by 5'RACE template switching. In TCRdb, the 5' RACE reads were re-called with MiXCR into one record per CDR3 protein. The table includes 500,000 to 650,000 distinct CDR3 sequences, around 17% detected once. This clonotype has a count of ten or more. The starting material was PBMCs, obtained less than 6 days after the first yellow fever vaccination. The chain recombines TRBV28 with TRBJ2-5; 7 positions match TRBD1. The sequence derives from a man younger than 35 who received the YFV17D yellow fever vaccine. The CDR3 here is CASSQTGETQYF. Here the CDR3 DNA reads TGTGCCAGCAGCCAGACAGGGGAGACCCAGTACTTC.